The 9 T cell receptor beta chains below all came from one sample that was sequenced in a study of cytomegalovirus exposure and HLA in healthy donors. Amplification used 60 Vbeta primers and 13 Jbeta primers. Generated by immunoSEQ multiplex PCR, the TCRdb table keeps only in-frame clones and is missing some. The table records about 120,000 clones, about 60% of them present only once. Source material: PBMCs. These receptors were taken from a man aged 35 to 55 in good health and CMV-seropositive.

This clone was seen a few times. This chain links TRBV11-1 with TRBJ2-1, with 14 positions matching TRBD2. Germline lookup yields CDR1 SGHAT and CDR2 FQDESV (reference sequence). The CDR3 contains 16 residues. Unmatched junction bases numbered 6, after V lost 5 bases and J lost 6 bases. The CDR3, as DNA: TGTGCCAGCAGCGTACGACTAGCGGGAGGGGGCAATGAGCAGTTCTTC. Translating gives CASSVRLAGGGNEQFF.

The chain joins TRBV27 to TRBJ2-2; D may be TRBD2 (5 bases). The germline gives CDR1 MNHEY, CDR2 SMNVEV (reference sequence). The CDR3 has 15 amino acids. V lost 1 base, J lost 6 bases, and 12 bases lay in between. CDR3 sequence: CASSLYRGGSGELFF. CDR3 bases: TGTGCCAGCAGTTTATATCGGGGTGGTTCCGGGGAGCTGTTTTTT.

The chain employs TRBV29-1 and TRBJ2-7; a weak D match, TRBD2 (6 bases). The germline V gene has CDR1 SQVTM and CDR2 ANQGSEA. The CDR3 sequence is 12 residues long. V shed 7 bases and J shed 5 bases, with 15 bases lying between them. The CDR3 nucleotides read TGCAGCGCTTTATCTAGCGTGAACGAGCAGTACTTC. It yields the protein CSALSSVNEQYF.

The chain links TRBV6-5 to TRBJ2-3; 9 positions match TRBD2. V lost 6 bases and J lost 3; bases outside the gene matches: 4. The V gene's germline CDR1 is MNHEY and CDR2 SVGAGI. The CDR3 length is 14 residues. CDR3 sequence: CASRLSGGTDTQYF. As DNA, the CDR3 is TGTGCCAGCAGGCTCAGCGGGGGGACAGATACGCAGTATTTT.

This chain connects TRBV19 to TRBJ2-1; 7 bases line up with TRBD2. V was clipped by 0 bases and J by 4 bases; unmatched bases: 6. The CDR3 is made up of 16 amino acids. Germline values: CDR1 LNHDA, CDR2 SQIVND (reference sequence). CDR3 bases: TGTGCCAGTAGTATAGAACGGCCTAGCGGATACAATGAGCAGTTCTTC. Its translation: CASSIERPSGYNEQFF.

This clone has a handful of counts. The V call is TRBV28, the J call TRBJ2-7; 7 bases are a match to TRBD2. Germline V gives CDR1 MDHEN, CDR2 SYDVKM. The CDR3 has 12 residues. V trimming: 4 bases; J trimming: 7 bases; junction bases outside the gene matches: 4. For the CDR3, the DNA is TGTGCCAGCAGTTCCATCGGGGGGGAGCAGTACTTC. Its translation: CASSSIGGEQYF.

The chain links TRBV29-1 to TRBJ1-5; D not certain. Deletions cut 4 bases from V and 3 bases from J, with 10 bases between. Germline V gene lookup returns CDR1 SQVTM and CDR2 ANQGSEA. The CDR3 covers 13 residues. This CDR3 reads CSVAWQNNQPQHF. CDR3 bases: TGCAGCGTTGCTTGGCAGAACAATCAGCCCCAGCATTTT.

The chain uses TRBV5-1 and TRBJ2-1; possible D gene TRBD2, 5 bases. Deletions cut 2 bases from V and 0 bases from J, with 15 bases between. This CDR3 spans 17 amino acids. Germline lookup yields CDR1 SGHRS and CDR2 YFSETQ. The CDR3 bases are TGCGCCAGCAGCTTTGGGAGCCCCTCAAGCTCCTACAATGAGCAGTTCTTC. The encoded protein is CASSFGSPSSSYNEQFF.

Written as DNA, the CDR3 is TGTGCTAGTGGTTTAGCCCGGAACACTGAAGCTTTCTTT. Residues: CASGLARNTEAFF. The chain links TRBV12-5 to TRBJ1-1; no clear D. The CDR3 covers 13 residues. Germline CDR1 LGHNT, CDR2 FRNRAP. The germline V and J ends were trimmed by 3 bases and 1 base, with 6 bases remaining between them.